The source of this T cell receptor beta chain is a study of beta chain features in type 1 diabetes. The V gene's germline CDR1 is SGHTA and CDR2 FQGNSA. The V segment lost 0 bases and the J segment 1 base; nucleotides outside the gene matches: 2. The CDR3 covers 16 residues. As every portion of the isolated RNA was reverse transcribed, the sequencing read expressed TCRB transcripts. Read counts averaged approximately 3.5 million for samples of naive, central memory and regulatory T cells. The protocol was immunoSEQ multiplex PCR, while the TCRdb copy is restricted to in-frame clones and leaves out a portion. This table has about 330,000 clones, approximately 11% appearing once. Purity exceeded 98% in all sorted populations.

This clonotype was sampled from a woman aged 25-40 years in good health. Sequenced: naive CD4+ T cells from blood. The V call is TRBV7-2, the J call TRBJ2-2, with 7 bases identical to TRBD1. The CDR3 spells CASSLAGTVNTGELFF. CDR3 DNA sequence: TGTGCCAGCAGCTTAGCCGGGACAGTGAACACCGGGGAGCTGTTTTTT.